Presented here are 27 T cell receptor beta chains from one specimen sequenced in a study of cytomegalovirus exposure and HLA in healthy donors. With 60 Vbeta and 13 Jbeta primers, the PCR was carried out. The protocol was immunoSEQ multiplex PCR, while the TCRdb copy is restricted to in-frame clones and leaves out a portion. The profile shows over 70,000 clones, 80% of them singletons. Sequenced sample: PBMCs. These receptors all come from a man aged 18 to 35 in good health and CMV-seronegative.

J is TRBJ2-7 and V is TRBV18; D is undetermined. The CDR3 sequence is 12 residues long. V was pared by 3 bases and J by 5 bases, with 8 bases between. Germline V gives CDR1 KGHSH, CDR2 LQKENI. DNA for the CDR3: TGTGCCAGCTCACCTTGGGCCCACGAGCAGTACTTC. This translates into CASSPWAHEQYF.

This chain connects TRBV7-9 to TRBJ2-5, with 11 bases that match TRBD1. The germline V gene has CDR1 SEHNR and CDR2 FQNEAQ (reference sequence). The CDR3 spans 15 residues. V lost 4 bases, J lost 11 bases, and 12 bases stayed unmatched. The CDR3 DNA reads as TGTGCCAGCAGCTCGCCGGGACAGGGGGGGGAGAAGCAGTACTTC. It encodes CASSSPGQGGEKQYF. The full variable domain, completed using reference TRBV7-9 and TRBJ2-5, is DTGVSQNPRHKITKRGQNVTFRCDPISEHNRLYWYRQTLGQGPEFLTYFQNEAQLEKSRLLSDRFSAERPKGSFSTLEIQRTEQGDSAMYLCASSSPGQGGEKQYFGPGTRLLVL.

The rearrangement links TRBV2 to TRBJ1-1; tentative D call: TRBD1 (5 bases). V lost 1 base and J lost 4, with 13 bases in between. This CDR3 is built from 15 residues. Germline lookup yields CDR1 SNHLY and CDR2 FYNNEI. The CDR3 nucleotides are TGTGCCAGCAGTGAAGATACAGCGGGGGGCACTGAAGCTTTCTTT. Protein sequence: CASSEDTAGGTEAFF.

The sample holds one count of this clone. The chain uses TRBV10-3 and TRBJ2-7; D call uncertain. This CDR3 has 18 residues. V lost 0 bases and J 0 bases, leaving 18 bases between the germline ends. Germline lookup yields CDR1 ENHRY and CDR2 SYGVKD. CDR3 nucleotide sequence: TGTGCCATCAGTGAGTCCTACCAGATTAAAACAGCCTCCTACGAGCAGTACTTC. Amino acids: CAISESYQIKTASYEQYF.

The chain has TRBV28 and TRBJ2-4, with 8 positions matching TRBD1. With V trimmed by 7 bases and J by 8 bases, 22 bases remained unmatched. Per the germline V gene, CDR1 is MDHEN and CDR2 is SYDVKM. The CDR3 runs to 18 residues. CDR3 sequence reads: CASTSKGTGGFFYDIQYF. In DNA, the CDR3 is TGTGCCAGCACCTCAAAGGGCACAGGGGGTTTTTTCTATGACATTCAGTACTTC.

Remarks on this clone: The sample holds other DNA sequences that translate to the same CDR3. CDR3: CASSLEAGNNQPQHF. The CDR3 DNA is TGCGCCAGCAGCTTGGAAGCGGGGAACAATCAGCCCCAGCATTTT. V gene TRBV5-1 combines with J gene TRBJ1-5; D gene unclear. CDR1 SGHRS and CDR2 YFSETQ come from the germline V gene. The CDR3 has 15 residues. Between the trimmed V and J ends, which lost 0 bases and 3 bases, there was a span of 10 bases.

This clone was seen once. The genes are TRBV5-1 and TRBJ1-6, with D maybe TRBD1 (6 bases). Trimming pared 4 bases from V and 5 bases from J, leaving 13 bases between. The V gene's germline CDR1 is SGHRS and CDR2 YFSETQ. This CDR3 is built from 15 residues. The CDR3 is CASSIQGMDNSPLHF. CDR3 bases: TGCGCCAGCAGCATTCAGGGGATGGATAATTCACCCCTCCACTTT.

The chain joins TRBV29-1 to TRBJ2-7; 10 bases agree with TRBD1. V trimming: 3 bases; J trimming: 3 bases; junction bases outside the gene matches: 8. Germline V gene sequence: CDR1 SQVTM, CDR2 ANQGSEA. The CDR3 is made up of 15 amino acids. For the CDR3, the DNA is TGCAGCGTTGAGCGCGGGGACAGGGGACTCTACGAGCAGTACTTC. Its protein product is CSVERGDRGLYEQYF.

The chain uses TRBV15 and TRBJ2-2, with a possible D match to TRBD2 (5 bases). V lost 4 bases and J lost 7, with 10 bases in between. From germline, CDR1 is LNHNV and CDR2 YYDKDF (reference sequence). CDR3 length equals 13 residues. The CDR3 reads CATSTLANGELFF. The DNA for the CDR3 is TGTGCCACCAGCACCTTAGCGAACGGGGAGCTGTTTTTT.

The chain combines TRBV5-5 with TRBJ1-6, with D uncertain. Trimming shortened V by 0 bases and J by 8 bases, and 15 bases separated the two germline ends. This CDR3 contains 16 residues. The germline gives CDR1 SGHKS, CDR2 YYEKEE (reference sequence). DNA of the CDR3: TGTGCCAGCAGCTTGGTAAAGCGGGCTCTTGATTCACCCCTCCACTTT. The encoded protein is CASSLVKRALDSPLHF.

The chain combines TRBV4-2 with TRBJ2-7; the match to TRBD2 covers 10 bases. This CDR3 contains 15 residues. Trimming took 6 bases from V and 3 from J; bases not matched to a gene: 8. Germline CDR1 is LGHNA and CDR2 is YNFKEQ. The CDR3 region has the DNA TGTGCCAGCAGAATCGAAGCGGGGGGGCACTACGAGCAGTACTTC. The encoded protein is CASRIEAGGHYEQYF.

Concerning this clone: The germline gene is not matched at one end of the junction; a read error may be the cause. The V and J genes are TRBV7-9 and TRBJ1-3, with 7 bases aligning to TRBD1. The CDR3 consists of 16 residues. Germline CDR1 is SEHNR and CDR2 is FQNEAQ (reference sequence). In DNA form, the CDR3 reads TGTTCCAGCAGCTTAGACAGGGCTCCTCTCGGAAACACCATATATTTT. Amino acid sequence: CSSSLDRAPLGNTIYF.

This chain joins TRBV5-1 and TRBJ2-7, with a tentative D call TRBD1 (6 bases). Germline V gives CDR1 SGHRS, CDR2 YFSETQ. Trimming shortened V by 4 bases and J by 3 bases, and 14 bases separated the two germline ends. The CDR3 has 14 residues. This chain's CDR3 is CASSGPGHNYEQYF. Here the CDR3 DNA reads TGCGCCAGCAGCGGACCGGGACACAACTACGAGCAGTACTTC. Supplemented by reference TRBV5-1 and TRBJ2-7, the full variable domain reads KAGVTQTPRYLIKTRGQQVTLSCSPISGHRSVSWYQQTPGQGLQFLFEYFSETQRNKGNFPGRFSGRQFSNSRSEMNVSTLELGDSALYLCASSGPGHNYEQYFGPGTRLTVT.

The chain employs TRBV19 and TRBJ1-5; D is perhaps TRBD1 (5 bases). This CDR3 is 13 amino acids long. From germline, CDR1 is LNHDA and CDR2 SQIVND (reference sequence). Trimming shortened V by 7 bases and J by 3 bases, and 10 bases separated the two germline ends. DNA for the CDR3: TGTGCCAGTACTGACAGCTACAATCAGCCCCAGCATTTT. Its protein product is CASTDSYNQPQHF.

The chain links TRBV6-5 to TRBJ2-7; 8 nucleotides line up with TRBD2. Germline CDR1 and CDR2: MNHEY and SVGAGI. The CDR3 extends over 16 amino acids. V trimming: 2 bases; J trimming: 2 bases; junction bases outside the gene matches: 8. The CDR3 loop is CASSYPLGRGAYEQYF. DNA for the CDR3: TGTGCCAGCAGTTACCCCCTCGGGCGGGGGGCCTACGAGCAGTACTTC.

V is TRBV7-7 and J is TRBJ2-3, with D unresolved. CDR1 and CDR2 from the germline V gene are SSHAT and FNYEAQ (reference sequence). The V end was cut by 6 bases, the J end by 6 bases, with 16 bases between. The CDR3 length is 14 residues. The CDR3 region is CASRSTPSSDTQYF. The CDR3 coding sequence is TGTGCCAGCAGGTCTACTCCGTCCTCGGATACGCAGTATTTT.

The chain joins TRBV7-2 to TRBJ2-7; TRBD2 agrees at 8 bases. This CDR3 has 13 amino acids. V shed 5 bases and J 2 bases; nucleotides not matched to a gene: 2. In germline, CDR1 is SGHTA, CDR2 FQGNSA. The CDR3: CASSLRGAYEQYF. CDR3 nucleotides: TGTGCCAGCAGCCTGCGGGGGGCCTACGAGCAGTACTTC.

As DNA, the CDR3 is TGCGCCAGCAGTGGTCCCGGGACAGGGAGAGGAACCTACGAGCAGTACTTC. Translation gives CASSGPGTGRGTYEQYF. This sequence joins TRBV10-2 and TRBJ2-7; the match to TRBD1 covers 9 bases. CDR3 length: 17 residues. Germline V gene data show CDR1 as WSHSY and CDR2 as SAAADI. J lost 2 bases, V lost 4 bases, and 12 bases had no gene match.

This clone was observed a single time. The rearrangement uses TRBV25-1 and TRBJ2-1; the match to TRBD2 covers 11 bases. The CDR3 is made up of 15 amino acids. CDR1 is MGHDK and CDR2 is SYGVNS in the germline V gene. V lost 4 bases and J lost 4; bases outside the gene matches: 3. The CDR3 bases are TGTGCCAGCAGTGCCGGACTAGCGGGTTACAATGAGCAGTTCTTC. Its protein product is CASSAGLAGYNEQFF.

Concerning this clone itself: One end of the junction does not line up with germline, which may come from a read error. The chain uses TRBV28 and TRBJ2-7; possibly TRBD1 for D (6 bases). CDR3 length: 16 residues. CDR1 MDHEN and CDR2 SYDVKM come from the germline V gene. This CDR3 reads CASSFALDRLAYEQCF. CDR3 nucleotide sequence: TGTGCCAGCAGTTTCGCCCTCGACAGGCTTGCCTACGAGCAGTGCTTC.

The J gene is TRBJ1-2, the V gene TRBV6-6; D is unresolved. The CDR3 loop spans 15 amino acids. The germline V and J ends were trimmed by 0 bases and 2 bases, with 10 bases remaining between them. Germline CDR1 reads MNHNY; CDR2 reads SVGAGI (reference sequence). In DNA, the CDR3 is TGTGCCAGCAGTTACTCCCTTCAGGCCAACTATGGCTACACCTTC. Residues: CASSYSLQANYGYTF.

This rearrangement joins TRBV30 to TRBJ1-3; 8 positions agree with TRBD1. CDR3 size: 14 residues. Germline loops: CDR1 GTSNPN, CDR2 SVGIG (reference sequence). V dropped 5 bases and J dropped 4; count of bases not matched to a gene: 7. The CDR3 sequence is CAWRPGGAGNTIYF. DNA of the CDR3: TGTGCCTGGCGTCCAGGGGGCGCCGGAAACACCATATATTTT.

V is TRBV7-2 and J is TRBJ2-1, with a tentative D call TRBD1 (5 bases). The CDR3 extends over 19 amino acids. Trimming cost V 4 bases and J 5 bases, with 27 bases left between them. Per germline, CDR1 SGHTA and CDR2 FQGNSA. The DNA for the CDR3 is TGTGCCAGCAGCTATACATGGACACTACAAGATCAAACGAACAATGAGCAGTTCTTC. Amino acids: CASSYTWTLQDQTNNEQFF.

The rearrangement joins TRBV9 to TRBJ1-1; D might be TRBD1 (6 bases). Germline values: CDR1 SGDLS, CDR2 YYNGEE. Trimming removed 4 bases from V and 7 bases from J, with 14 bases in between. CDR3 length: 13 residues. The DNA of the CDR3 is TGTGCCAGCAGCACCTACACAGGGAATGAAGCTTTCTTT. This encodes CASSTYTGNEAFF.

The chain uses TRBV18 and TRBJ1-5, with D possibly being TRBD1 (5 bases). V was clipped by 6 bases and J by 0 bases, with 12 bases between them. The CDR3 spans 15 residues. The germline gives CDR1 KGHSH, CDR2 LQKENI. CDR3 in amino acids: CASSKDIISNQPQHF. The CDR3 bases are TGTGCCAGCTCCAAGGACATTATTAGCAATCAGCCCCAGCATTTT.

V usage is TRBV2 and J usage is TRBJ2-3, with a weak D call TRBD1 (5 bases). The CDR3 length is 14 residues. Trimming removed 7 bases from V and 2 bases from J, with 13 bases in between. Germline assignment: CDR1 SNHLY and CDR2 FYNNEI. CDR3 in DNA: TGTGCCAGCACCAGGGCCGTTTCCACAGATACGCAGTATTTT. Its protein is CASTRAVSTDTQYF.

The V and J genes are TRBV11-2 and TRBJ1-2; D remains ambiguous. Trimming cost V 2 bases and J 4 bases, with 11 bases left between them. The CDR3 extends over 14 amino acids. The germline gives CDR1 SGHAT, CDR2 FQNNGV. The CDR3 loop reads CASSLKGSAYGYTF. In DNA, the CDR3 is TGTGCCAGCAGCTTAAAGGGTAGCGCCTATGGCTACACCTTC.